This T cell receptor beta chain was observed in a study of T cells in women clearing cervical HPV infection. Study context: Case blood drawn at lesion detection; control blood after infection cleared. Broader study findings: Repertoire richness, not evenness, was significantly elevated in CIN3+ cases versus controls. A classifier using richness and V gene abundances reached an AUC of around 0.81.

On this clone itself: The antigen is undetermined. Sequencing ends 3 residues short of the CDR3 end; the germline J gene provides the rest.

Assay: immunoSEQ multiplex PCR; the TCRdb copy retains only in-frame clones and omits some. This listing includes about 36,000 clones. CDR3 length: 16 residues. V was pared by 0 bases and J by 3 bases, with 10 bases of the junction left unmatched. The germline gives CDR1 DFQATT, CDR2 SNEGSKA (reference sequence). Sequences were obtained from blood buffy coat. This TCR derives from a woman aged 18 to 75 with a cervical HPV16 infection that either progressed to CIN3+ or cleared (not recorded which). The V call is TRBV20-1, the J call TRBJ1-1, with 7 nucleotides matching TRBD1. The sequenced CDR3 bases are TGCAGTGCTAGAGATCGCCGCAGGGGGAAGGACACTGAA. It is translated as CSARDRRRGKDTE. The whole CDR3 sequence is CSARDRRRGKDTEAFF.